This entry describes one T cell receptor beta chain. The antigen is unknown. TCRdb independently ran MiXCR on the RT-PCR reads; one entry per CDR3 protein. The data contain roughly 790,000 distinct CDR3 sequences, approximately 22% of them seen just once; the ten biggest clones take up 10%. This CDR3 comprises 16 residues. The V and J ends lost 6 bases and 0 bases respectively, with 16 bases between them. Germline CDR1 MNHEY, CDR2 SVGAGI. These data belong to a study of response to subunit inactivated influenza vaccine. General study findings and limits: After each seasonal influenza vaccination, few new T cells are recruited, the authors suggested.

This sequence was found in a man over 45 who received an inactivated influenza vaccine. This chain connects TRBV6-5 to TRBJ2-3; D gene ambiguous. Specimen: PBMCs from blood, collected about 5 days after vaccination. The CDR3 is CASRLPLSSSTDTQYF. CDR3 nucleotide sequence: TGTGCCAGCAGATTACCATTGAGTTCTAGCACAGATACGCAGTATTTT.